This T cell receptor (beta chain) derives from a study of T cell repertoires in cytomegalovirus infection. Study-wide background: Selected CMV epitopes included recently identified HLA-C-restricted ones as well as well-studied HLA-B-restricted ones.

This clonotype showed up just a few times. Its target is not known. In TCRdb, the reads were re-called with MiXCR into one record per CDR3 protein. The data hold 450,000 to 600,000 distinct CDR3 sequences, with under 55% observed a single time. Study results and limitations: Predominance within the ex vivo response was attributable to HLA-C-restricted CMV-specific TCR beta clonotypes.

This CDR3 region has 14 residues. Germline assignment: CDR1 SGHNT and CDR2 YYREEE (reference sequence). V was trimmed by 0 bases and J by 1 base, leaving 5 bases between them. This TCR was sampled from a human donor in good health (CMV status not recorded). Some clones in this sample may be carry-over from other donors' samples. Sample: cultured PBMCs, taken from culture after CMV antigen stimulation. This rearrangement joins TRBV5-4 to TRBJ2-4; no clear D gene. The CDR3, as DNA: TGTGCCAGCAGCTTGGCCGGGGCCAAAAACATTCAGTACTTC. Translation: CASSLAGAKNIQYF.